This T cell receptor (beta chain) appears in the sequencing data of a study of T cells expressing NK-cell markers. At the level of the study: The authors sequenced eight donors, of whom seven were HCMV-seropositive and one was seronegative. Findings and limits, study-wide: The dominant NKG2C+ clonotypes represented roughly 1.0-7.5% of CD8+ T cells in over 5 donors. These clonotypes also led the CD3+CD56-NKG2C+ fraction in a handful of donors.

TCRdb reprocessed the 5' RACE reads and keeps a single row for each CDR3 protein, giving no DNA. The table lists about 370,000 distinct CDR3 sequences. Comments on this clonotype: Its specificity is not known.

The CDR3 runs 14 residues. This sequence originates from a woman between 45 and 65 years old in good health. The J gene is TRBJ2-7, the V gene TRBV12-3 or TRBV12-4; TCRdb reports TRBD2, a call that lacks DNA to check it against. Material for sequencing was blood T cells: a sorted CD56 or NKG2C T cell subset, CD4+ or CD8+ T cells, or bulk PBMC T cells (not recorded which). The CDR3 region is CASSREARGSEQYF.